The rows below give T cell receptor beta chains drawn from one sample of a study of metastatic and nonmetastatic thyroid tumors. TCRdb reprocessed the PCR reads using MiXCR. This table has some 27,000 clones, 20% to 25% appearing once. Sequenced material: blood. Every receptor here comes from a male donor with papillary thyroid cancer or a benign thyroid nodule (not recorded which). Some clones in this sample may be carry-over from other donors' samples. CDR3s include the opening cysteine and the closing phenylalanine or tryptophan. A D gene is named only where the DNA matches it firmly. Not every row has a clone size; where given, it reads once, few, many or a size class.

D gene	CDR3 length	clone size	V gene	J gene	CDR3 protein	CDR3 DNA
NA	14	many	TRBV20-1	TRBJ2-4	CSARASLAKNIQYF	TGCAGTGCTAGGGCGAGCCTAGCCAAAAACATTCAGTACTTC
TRBD1	13	many	TRBV3-1	TRBJ1-1	CASRRQGGTEAFF	TGTGCCAGCCGGAGACAGGGCGGTACTGAAGCTTTCTTT
NA	14	many	TRBV10-3	TRBJ2-7	CAISESGSFVEQYF	TGTGCCATCAGTGAGTCGGGCAGCTTTGTCGAGCAGTACTTC
NA	15	many	TRBV7-3	TRBJ2-1	CASSVMASVYNEQFF	TGTGCCAGCAGCGTAATGGCTAGCGTCTACAATGAGCAGTTCTTC
NA	13	many	TRBV11-3	TRBJ1-5	CASSPGQGQPQHF	TGTGCCAGCAGCCCGGGACAAGGTCAGCCCCAGCATTTT
TRBD2	16	many	TRBV4-2	TRBJ2-3	CASSQVTSGGGDTQYF	TGTGCCAGCAGCCAAGTCACTAGCGGGGGGGGAGATACGCAGTATTTT
NA	15	few	TRBV6-1	TRBJ1-2	CASSEDRAGDYGYTF	TGTGCCAGCAGTGAAGACAGGGCCGGCGACTATGGCTACACCTTC
TRBD1	15	many	TRBV25-1	TRBJ2-2	CASSEGDRDTGELFF	TGTGCCAGCAGTGAGGGGGACAGGGACACCGGGGAGCTGTTTTTT
NA	16	many	TRBV28	TRBJ2-3	CASSFPESAPGDTQYF	TGTGCCAGCAGCTTTCCGGAAAGTGCGCCCGGGGATACGCAGTATTTT
NA	15	many	TRBV20-1	TRBJ2-3	CSVPSRQRVADTQYF	TGCAGTGTCCCCTCCCGCCAGAGGGTCGCAGATACGCAGTATTTT
TRBD2	16	NA	TRBV20-1	TRBJ2-3	CSATVFGRADATTQYF	TGCAGTGCTACCGTGTTCGGGAGGGCCGATGCTACGACGCAGTATTTT
TRBD1	14	NA	TRBV6-1	TRBJ2-2	CASSGQGDTGDLFF	TGTGCCAGCAGTGGACAGGGGGACACCGGGGATTTGTTTTTT
TRBD2	19	many	TRBV13	TRBJ2-1	CASSSQGGRDFSSYNEQFF	TGTGCCAGCAGCTCCCAAGGCGGGAGGGACTTCAGCTCCTACAATGAGCAGTTCTTC
TRBD2	17	many	TRBV11-2	TRBJ2-1	CASSLRLAGGSYNEQFF	TGTGCCAGCAGCTTAAGACTAGCGGGAGGGTCCTACAATGAGCAGTTCTTC
NA	16	many	TRBV28	TRBJ2-6	CASIPNLGAGANVLTF	TGTGCCAGCATTCCGAACCTCGGGGCTGGGGCCAACGTCCTGACCTTC
NA	15	many	TRBV27	TRBJ1-2	CASSLSRTLYYGYTF	TGTGCCAGCAGTTTATCTCGAACCTTGTACTATGGCTACACCTTC
NA	13	once	TRBV4-2	TRBJ2-2	CASSQPGIWELFF	TGTGCCAGCAGCCAACCAGGGATCTGGGAGCTGTTTTTT
TRBD1	15	many	TRBV30	TRBJ1-3	CAWSFKGARGNTIYF	TGTGCCTGGAGTTTTAAGGGGGCGAGGGGAAACACCATATATTTT
NA	13	many	TRBV6-1	TRBJ2-7	CASSPPGAYEQYF	TGTGCCAGCAGCCCCCCTGGGGCTTACGAGCAGTACTTC
NA	15	many	TRBV28	TRBJ2-1	CASSSQVFLYNEQFF	TGTGCCAGCAGTTCACAGGTCTTTCTTTACAATGAGCAGTTCTTC
NA	21	once	TRBV11-2	TRBJ2-5	CASSPDMGNYGYTFGSGTQYF	NA
TRBD1	13	many	TRBV7-6	TRBJ2-1	CASSLTGVDEQFF	TGTGCCAGCAGCCTGACAGGGGTCGATGAGCAGTTCTTC
NA	16	many	TRBV5-1	TRBJ1-1	CASSFLIADRNTEAFF	TGCGCCAGCAGCTTCTTAATAGCAGACAGGAACACTGAAGCTTTCTTT
NA	12	many	TRBV3-1	TRBJ1-6	CASSQGGRALHF	TGTGCCAGCAGCCAAGGGGGGCGGGCCCTCCACTTT
TRBD1	13	many	TRBV20-1	TRBJ2-7	CSAGTGDSYEQYF	TGCAGTGCCGGGACAGGGGACTCCTACGAGCAGTACTTC
TRBD2	13	NA	TRBV6-2/TRBV6-3	TRBJ2-2	CASTLRLAWQLFF	TGTGCCAGCACTTTGAGACTAGCCTGGCAGCTGTTTTTT
NA	15	few	TRBV20-1	TRBJ2-1	CSARDRPAGSNEQFF	TGCAGTGCTAGAGACCGGCCAGCCGGTTCCAATGAGCAGTTCTTC
NA	12	NA	TRBV20-1	TRBJ2-7	CSARGTVDEQYF	TGCAGTGCTAGAGGGACAGTCGACGAGCAGTACTTC
NA	19	many	TRBV5-1	TRBJ1-2	CASSLSRGGPRGPNYGYTF	TGCGCCAGCAGCCTATCCCGAGGTGGGCCTCGGGGCCCTAACTATGGCTACACCTTC
TRBD2	14	NA	TRBV4-2	TRBJ2-7	CASQVAGTSDEQYF	TGTGCCAGCCAAGTCGCCGGGACTAGCGACGAGCAGTACTTC
NA	13	many	TRBV4-3	TRBJ1-1	CASSQRLGTEAFF	TGCGCCAGCAGCCAACGGTTGGGCACTGAAGCTTTCTTT
TRBD1	14	many	TRBV27	TRBJ2-7	CASSLSDRGYEQYF	TGTGCCAGCAGTTTATCCGACAGGGGATACGAGCAGTACTTC
NA	17	NA	TRBV20-1	TRBJ1-1	CSASDSRVELLNTEAFF	TGCAGTGCGAGTGATTCAAGGGTAGAGCTGTTGAACACTGAAGCTTTCTTT
NA	11	NA	TRBV20-1	TRBJ1-2	CTGDPHYGYTF	TGCACCGGGGACCCTCACTATGGCTACACCTTC